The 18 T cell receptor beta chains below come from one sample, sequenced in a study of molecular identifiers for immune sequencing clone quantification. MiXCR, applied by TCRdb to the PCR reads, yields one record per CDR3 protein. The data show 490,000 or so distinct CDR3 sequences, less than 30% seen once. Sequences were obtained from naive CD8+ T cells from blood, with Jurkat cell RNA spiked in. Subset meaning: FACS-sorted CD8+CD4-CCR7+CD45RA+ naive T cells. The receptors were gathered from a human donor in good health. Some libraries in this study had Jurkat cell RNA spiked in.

CDR3 DNA: TGTGCCAGCAGCCCCTCCCCCGGTCAGCCCCAGCATTTT. Its translation is CASSPSPGQPQHF. This sequence joins TRBV5-6 and TRBJ1-5; D unclear. This CDR3 has 13 residues. Trimming removed 4 bases from V and 6 bases from J, with 11 bases in between. Germline values: CDR1 SGHDT, CDR2 YYEEEE. The whole variable domain, remainder taken from reference TRBV5-6 and TRBJ1-5, is DAGVTQSPTHLIKTRGQQVTLRCSPKSGHDTVSWYQQALGQGPQFIFQYYEEEERQRGNFPDRFSGHQFPNYSSELNVNALLLGDSALYLCASSPSPGQPQHFGDGTRLSIL.

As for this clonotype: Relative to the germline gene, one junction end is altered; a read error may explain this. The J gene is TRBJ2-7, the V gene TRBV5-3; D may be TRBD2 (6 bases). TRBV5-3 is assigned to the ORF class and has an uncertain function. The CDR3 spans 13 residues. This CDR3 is CASSFYGEDEQYF. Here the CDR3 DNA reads TGTGCCAGCAGCTTTTATGGGGAGGACGAGCAGTACTTC.

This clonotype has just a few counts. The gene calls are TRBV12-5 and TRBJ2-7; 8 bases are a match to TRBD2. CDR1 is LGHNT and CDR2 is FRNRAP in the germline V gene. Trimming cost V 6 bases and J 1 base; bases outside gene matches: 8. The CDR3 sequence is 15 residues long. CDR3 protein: CASGPGLVRSYEQYF. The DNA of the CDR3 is TGTGCTAGTGGCCCGGGACTAGTTAGATCCTACGAGCAGTACTTC.

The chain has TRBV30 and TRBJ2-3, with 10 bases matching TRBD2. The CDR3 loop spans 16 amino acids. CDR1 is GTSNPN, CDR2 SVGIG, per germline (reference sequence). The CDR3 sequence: CAPRRAGGPRTDTQYF. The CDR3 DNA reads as TGTGCACCCCGGCGAGCGGGGGGGCCTCGCACAGATACGCAGTATTTT.

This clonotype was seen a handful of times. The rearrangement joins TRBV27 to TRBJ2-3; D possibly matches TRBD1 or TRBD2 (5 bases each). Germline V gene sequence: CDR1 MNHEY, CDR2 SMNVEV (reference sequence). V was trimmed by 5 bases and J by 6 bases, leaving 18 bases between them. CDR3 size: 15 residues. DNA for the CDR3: TGTGCCAGCAGTGATTCCGGGACCCCGGGCGATACGCAGTATTTT. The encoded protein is CASSDSGTPGDTQYF.

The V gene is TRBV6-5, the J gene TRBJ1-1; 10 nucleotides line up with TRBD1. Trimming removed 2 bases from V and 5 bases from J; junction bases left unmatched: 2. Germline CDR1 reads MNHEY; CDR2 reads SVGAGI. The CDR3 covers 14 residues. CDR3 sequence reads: CASSYTGQGTEAFF. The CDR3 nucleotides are TGTGCCAGCAGTTACACGGGACAGGGGACTGAAGCTTTCTTT.

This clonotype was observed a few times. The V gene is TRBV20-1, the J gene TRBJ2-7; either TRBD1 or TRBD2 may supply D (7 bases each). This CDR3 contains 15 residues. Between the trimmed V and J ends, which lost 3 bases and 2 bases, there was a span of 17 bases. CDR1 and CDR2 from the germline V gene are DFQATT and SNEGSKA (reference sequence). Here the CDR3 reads CSASSGGGATYEQYF. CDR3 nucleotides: TGCAGTGCTAGTTCAGGGGGGGGCGCCACCTACGAGCAGTACTTC.

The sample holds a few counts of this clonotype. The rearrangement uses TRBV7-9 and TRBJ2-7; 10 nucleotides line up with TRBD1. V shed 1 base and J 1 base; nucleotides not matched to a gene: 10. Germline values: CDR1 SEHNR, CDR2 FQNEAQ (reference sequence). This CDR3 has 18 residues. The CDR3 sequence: CASSLGRGQGSRSYEQYF. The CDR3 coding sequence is TGTGCCAGCAGCTTAGGTCGGGGACAGGGGTCCAGGTCCTACGAGCAGTACTTC.

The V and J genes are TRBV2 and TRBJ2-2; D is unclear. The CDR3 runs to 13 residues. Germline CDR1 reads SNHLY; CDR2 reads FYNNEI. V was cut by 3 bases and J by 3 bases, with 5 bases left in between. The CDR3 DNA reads TGTGCCAGCAGTGAGCTTCACACCGGGGAGCTGTTTTTT. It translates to CASSELHTGELFF.

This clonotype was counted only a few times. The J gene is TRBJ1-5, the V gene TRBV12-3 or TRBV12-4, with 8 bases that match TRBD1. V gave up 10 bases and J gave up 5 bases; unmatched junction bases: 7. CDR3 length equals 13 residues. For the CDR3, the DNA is TGTGCCAACGGACAGGGTGGCGATCAGCCCCAGCATTTT. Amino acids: CANGQGGDQPQHF.

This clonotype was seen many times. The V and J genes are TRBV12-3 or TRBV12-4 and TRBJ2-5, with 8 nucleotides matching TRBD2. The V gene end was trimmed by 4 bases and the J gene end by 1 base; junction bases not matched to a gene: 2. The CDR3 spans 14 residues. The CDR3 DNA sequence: TGTGCCAGCAGTTACGGGACTAGCCAAGAGACCCAGTACTTC. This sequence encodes CASSYGTSQETQYF.

Here the CDR3 reads CASSVGQGKYQETQYF. For the CDR3, the DNA is TGTGCCAGCAGCGTAGGACAGGGAAAATATCAAGAGACCCAGTACTTC. The chain uses TRBV7-9 and TRBJ2-5; 8 nucleotides align to TRBD1. The V gene end was trimmed by 5 bases and the J gene end by 2 bases; junction bases not matched to a gene: 10. From germline, CDR1 is SEHNR and CDR2 FQNEAQ (reference sequence). The CDR3 has 16 amino acids.

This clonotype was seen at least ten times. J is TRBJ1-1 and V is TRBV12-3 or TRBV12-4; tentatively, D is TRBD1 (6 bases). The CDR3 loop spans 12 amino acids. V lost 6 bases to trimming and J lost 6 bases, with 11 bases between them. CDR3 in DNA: TGTGCCAGCAGATTGGGGGGCCCTGAAGCTTTCTTT. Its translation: CASRLGGPEAFF.

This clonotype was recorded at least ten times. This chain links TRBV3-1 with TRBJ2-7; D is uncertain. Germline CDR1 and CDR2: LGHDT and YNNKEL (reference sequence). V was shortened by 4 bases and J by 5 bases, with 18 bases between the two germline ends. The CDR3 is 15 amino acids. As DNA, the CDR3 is TGTGCCAGCAGCCCGAGTACAGTAGTGGAAAACGAGCAGTACTTC. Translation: CASSPSTVVENEQYF.

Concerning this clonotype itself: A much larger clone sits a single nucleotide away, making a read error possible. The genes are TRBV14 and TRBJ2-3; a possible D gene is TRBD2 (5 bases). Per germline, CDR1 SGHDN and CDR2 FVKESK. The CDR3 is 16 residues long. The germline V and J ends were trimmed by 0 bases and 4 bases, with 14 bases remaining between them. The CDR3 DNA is TGTGCCAGCAGCCAAGACATAGGTCCAGCGGCAGATACGCAGTATTTT. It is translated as CASSQDIGPAADTQYF.

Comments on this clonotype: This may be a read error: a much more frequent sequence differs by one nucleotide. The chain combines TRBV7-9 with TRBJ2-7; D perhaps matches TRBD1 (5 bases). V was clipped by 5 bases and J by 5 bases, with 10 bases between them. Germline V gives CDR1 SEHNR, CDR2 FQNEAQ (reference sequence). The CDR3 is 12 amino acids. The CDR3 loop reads CASSGASHEQYV. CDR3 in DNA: TGTGCCAGCAGCGGGGCCAGCCACGAGCAGTACGTC.

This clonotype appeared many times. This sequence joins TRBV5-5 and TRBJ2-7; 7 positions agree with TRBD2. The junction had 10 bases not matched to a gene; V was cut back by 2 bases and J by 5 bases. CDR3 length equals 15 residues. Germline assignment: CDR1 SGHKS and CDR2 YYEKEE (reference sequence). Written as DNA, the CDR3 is TGTGCCAGCAGCTTCGTGAGGGGAGGGCCCGACGAGCAGTACTTC. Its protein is CASSFVRGGPDEQYF.

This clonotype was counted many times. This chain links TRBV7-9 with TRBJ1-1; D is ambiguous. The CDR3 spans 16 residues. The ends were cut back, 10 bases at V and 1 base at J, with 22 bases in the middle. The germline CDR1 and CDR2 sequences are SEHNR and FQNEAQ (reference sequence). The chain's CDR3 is CATNSRDMFGNTEAFF. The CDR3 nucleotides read TGTGCCACTAATTCACGGGATATGTTTGGGAACACTGAAGCTTTCTTT.